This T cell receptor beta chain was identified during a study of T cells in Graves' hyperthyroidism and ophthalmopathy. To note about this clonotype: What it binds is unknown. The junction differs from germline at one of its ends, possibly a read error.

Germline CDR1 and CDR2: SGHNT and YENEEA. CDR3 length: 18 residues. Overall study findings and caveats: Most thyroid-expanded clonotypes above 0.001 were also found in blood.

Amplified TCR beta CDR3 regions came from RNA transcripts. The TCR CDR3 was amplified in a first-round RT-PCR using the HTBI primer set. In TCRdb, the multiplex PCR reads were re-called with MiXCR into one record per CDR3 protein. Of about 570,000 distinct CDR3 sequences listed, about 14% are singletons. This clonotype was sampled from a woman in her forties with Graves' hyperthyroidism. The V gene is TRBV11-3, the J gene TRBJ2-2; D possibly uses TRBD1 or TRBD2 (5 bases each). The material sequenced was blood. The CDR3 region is CASSLGVRWGQNTGELSF. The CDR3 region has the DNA TGTGCCAGCAGCTTAGGCGTAAGGTGGGGCCAGAACACCGGGGAGCTGTCTTTT. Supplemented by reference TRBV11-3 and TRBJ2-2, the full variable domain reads EAGVVQSPRYKIIEKKQPVAFWCNPISGHNTLYWYLQNLGQGPELLIRYENEEAVDDSQLPKDRFSAERLKGVDSTLKIQPAELGDSAVYLCASSLGVRWGQNTGELSFGEGSRLTVL.